Each of the 15 T cell receptor beta chains below was sequenced from the same sample in a study of cytomegalovirus exposure and HLA in healthy donors. Vbeta (60) and Jbeta (13) primers were used in the PCR. Clones were read by immunoSEQ multiplex PCR, and TCRdb kept only the in-frame ones, dropping some. The sample lists 150,000 to 180,000 clones, roughly 84% occurring once. Sequencing was performed on PBMCs. These receptors were collected from a woman younger than 30 in good health and CMV-seronegative.

On this clone itself: One end of the junction does not line up with germline, which may come from a read error. The sample contains more than one DNA sequence encoding this CDR3. V usage is TRBV2 and J usage is TRBJ2-1, with D unresolved. Germline V gene lookup returns CDR1 SNHLY and CDR2 FYNNEI. CDR3 length: 12 residues. The CDR3 reads CASAPLGSEQFF. The CDR3 DNA follows: TGCGCCAGCGCCCCCCTGGGCAGTGAGCAGTTCTTC.

The chain recombines TRBV6-1 with TRBJ2-7, with a weak D call TRBD1 (6 bases). Germline loops: CDR1 MNHNS, CDR2 SASEGT. Trimming took off 4 bases at V and 2 bases at J, with 15 bases between the two ends. This CDR3 is 15 amino acids long. The CDR3 protein is CASSAPGVGPYEQYF. The CDR3 coding sequence is TGTGCCAGCAGTGCGCCAGGGGTCGGTCCCTACGAGCAGTACTTC.

This rearrangement joins TRBV7-2 to TRBJ2-7; 7 bases agree with TRBD2. With 5 bases clipped from V and 4 bases from J, the junction kept 11 bases outside the gene matches. Looked up from germline, CDR1 is SGHTA and CDR2 is FQGNSA. The CDR3 is 15 amino acids. CDR3 nucleotides: TGTGCCAGCAGCCCGTCGGGCGGGGGAGCTTACGAGCAGTACTTC. Translating gives CASSPSGGGAYEQYF.

The chain employs TRBV10-2 and TRBJ1-5, with TRBD1 matching 7 bases. V trimming: 6 bases; J trimming: 5 bases; junction bases outside the gene matches: 7. Germline values: CDR1 WSHSY, CDR2 SAAADI. CDR3 length equals 14 residues. Here the CDR3 reads CASSPDRAYQPQHF. DNA for the CDR3: TGCGCCAGCAGCCCAGACAGGGCTTATCAGCCCCAGCATTTT.

CDR3 protein: CASSQESGGNYEQYF. CDR3 DNA sequence: TGTGCCAGCTCACAGGAATCGGGCGGGAACTACGAGCAGTACTTC. The V and J genes are TRBV18 and TRBJ2-7; maybe TRBD2 (6 bases). The CDR3 loop spans 15 amino acids. V lost 4 bases to trimming and J lost 3 bases, with 16 bases between them. The germline CDR1 and CDR2 sequences are KGHSH and LQKENI. The entire variable domain, with the rest obtained from reference TRBV18 and TRBJ2-7, is as follows: NAGVMQNPRHLVRRRGQEARLRCSPMKGHSHVYWYRQLPEEGLKFMVYLQKENIIDESGMPKERFSAEFPKEGPSILRIQQVVRGDSAAYFCASSQESGGNYEQYFGPGTRLTVT.

The chain has TRBV9 and TRBJ1-3; weak D call: TRBD1 (5 bases). Trimming took 2 bases from V and 2 from J, leaving 14 bases between them. Germline CDR1 reads SGDLS; CDR2 reads YYNGEE. The CDR3 runs to 16 residues. The CDR3 sequence: CASSVGPRGAGNTIYF. CDR3 nucleotide sequence: TGTGCCAGCAGCGTTGGCCCCCGGGGGGCTGGAAACACCATATATTTT.

V gene TRBV15 combines with J gene TRBJ1-2; no firm D call. This CDR3 is built from 14 residues. Germline loops: CDR1 LNHNV, CDR2 YYDKDF (reference sequence). V was shortened by 6 bases and J by 5 bases, with 16 bases between the two germline ends. DNA of the CDR3: TGTGCCACCAGTCCCACAGCCGTCCCGTATGGCTACACCTTC. Protein: CATSPTAVPYGYTF.

The V and J genes are TRBV27 and TRBJ2-3; 9 positions agree with TRBD2. The CDR3 runs 15 residues. Trimming took 3 bases from V and 4 from J; bases not matched to a gene: 5. From germline, CDR1 is MNHEY and CDR2 SMNVEV (reference sequence). The CDR3 DNA is TGTGCCAGCAGTTTCGGCGGGGGGGCGGCAGATACGCAGTATTTT. Its protein product is CASSFGGGAADTQYF.

This clone appeared a few times. The V and J genes are TRBV29-1 and TRBJ2-7; D is perhaps TRBD2 (6 bases). This CDR3 spans 11 amino acids. V was trimmed by 6 bases and J by 7 bases, leaving 13 bases between them. Looked up from germline, CDR1 is SQVTM and CDR2 is ANQGSEA. CDR3 in amino acids: CSVLTSGEQYF. The CDR3 bases are TGCAGCGTATTGACTAGTGGGGAGCAGTACTTC.

This clone turned up a few times. This sequence joins TRBV20-1 and TRBJ1-4; TRBD1 matches 7 bases. The V and J ends lost 2 bases and 15 bases, in that order; junction bases with no gene match: 6. From germline, CDR1 is DFQATT and CDR2 SNEGSKA (reference sequence). The CDR3 extends over 11 amino acids. For the CDR3, the DNA is TGCAGTGCTAGACACGGGGGACAGATGTTTTTT. Translating gives CSARHGGQMFF.

A word on this clone: One junction end disagrees with the germline gene, perhaps due to a read error. The chain combines TRBV28 with TRBJ2-7, with TRBD1 matching over 8 bases. Germline loops: CDR1 MDHEN, CDR2 SYDVKM. The CDR3 has 13 amino acids. CDR3 DNA: TGTGCCAGCAGTACCCCTTTATCGGGACAGGATATCTTC. It is translated as CASSTPLSGQDIF.

The V and J genes are TRBV7-9 and TRBJ2-2, with TRBD1 matching 8 bases. CDR3 length equals 17 residues. J was trimmed by 1 base and V by 5 bases; bases with no gene match: 9. Germline lookup yields CDR1 SEHNR and CDR2 FQNEAQ (reference sequence). For the CDR3, the DNA is TGTGCCAGCAGCGACAGGGGATACGGGAGGAACACCGGGGAGCTGTTTTTT. It encodes CASSDRGYGRNTGELFF.

This rearrangement joins TRBV27 to TRBJ2-1, with D perhaps TRBD2 (7 bases). CDR3 length: 19 residues. Trimming cost V 6 bases and J 5 bases, with 29 bases left between them. Germline V CDR1 and CDR2: MNHEY, SMNVEV (reference sequence). Here the CDR3 reads CASSLFWGGHRSSNNEQFF. As DNA, the CDR3 is TGTGCCAGCAGCCTCTTTTGGGGGGGGCACCGATCGAGCAACAATGAGCAGTTCTTC.

The genes are TRBV27 and TRBJ2-7, with 10 bases that match TRBD1. The junction had 6 bases not matched to a gene; V was cut back by 8 bases and J by 2 bases. The germline V gene encodes CDR1 MNHEY and CDR2 SMNVEV (reference sequence). The CDR3 extends over 14 amino acids. In DNA form, the CDR3 reads TGTGCCAGCCATGGACAGGGGGATCCCTACGAGCAGTACTTC. Translation gives CASHGQGDPYEQYF.

A single count supports this clone. The chain has TRBV4-1 and TRBJ2-7; 7 bases are shared with TRBD2. The CDR3 totals 18 residues. Germline lookup yields CDR1 MGHRA and CDR2 YSYEKL. V was clipped by 1 base and J by 1 base; unmatched bases: 13. CDR3 DNA sequence: TGCGCCAGCAGCCAAGGCGAGCGGGACCTCATTGTTTCCTACGAGCAGTACTTC. This sequence encodes CASSQGERDLIVSYEQYF.